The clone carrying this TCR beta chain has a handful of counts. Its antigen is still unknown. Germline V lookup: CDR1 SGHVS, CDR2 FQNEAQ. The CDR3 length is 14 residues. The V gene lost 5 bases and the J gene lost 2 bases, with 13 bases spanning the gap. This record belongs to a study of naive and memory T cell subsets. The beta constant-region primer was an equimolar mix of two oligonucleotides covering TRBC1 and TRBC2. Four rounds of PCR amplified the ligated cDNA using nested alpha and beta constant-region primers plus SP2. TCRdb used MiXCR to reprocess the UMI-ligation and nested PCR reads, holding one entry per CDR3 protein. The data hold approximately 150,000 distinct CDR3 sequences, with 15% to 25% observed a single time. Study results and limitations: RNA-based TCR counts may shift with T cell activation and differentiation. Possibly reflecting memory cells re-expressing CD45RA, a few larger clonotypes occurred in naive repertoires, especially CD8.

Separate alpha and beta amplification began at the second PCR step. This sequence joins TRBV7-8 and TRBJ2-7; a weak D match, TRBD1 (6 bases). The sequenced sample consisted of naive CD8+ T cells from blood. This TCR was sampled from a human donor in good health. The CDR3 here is CASSNQGRTYEQYF. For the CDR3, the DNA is TGTGCCAGCAGCAACCAGGGGAGAACCTACGAGCAGTACTTC.